This is a list of T cell receptor beta chains from one sample in a study of vaccination effects on CD4 cells after COVID-19. Method: immunoSEQ multiplex PCR; TCRdb's copy keeps in-frame clones and lacks some. The repertoire holds roughly 50,000 clones, with 79% as singletons. For these TCRs, the target antigens are not known. Sample: CD4+ T cells from PBMCs cultured with HCoV-OC43 spike peptides, taken before COVID-19 vaccination. All receptors come from a human donor who received a COVID-19 vaccine. Each CDR3 is given with its conserved first and last residue. D genes are given only for firm matches.

V gene,D gene,J gene,CDR3 protein
TRBV11-2,NA,TRBJ2-3,CASSLDRGTDTQYF
TRBV3-1/TRBV3-2,TRBD2,TRBJ2-5,CASSRQLAGGEQETQYF
TRBV29-1,NA,TRBJ2-6,CSTWDHSSGANVLTF
TRBV15,NA,TRBJ1-6,CATSRGDHSPLHF
TRBV7-2,NA,TRBJ2-5,CASSHNIETQYF
TRBV7-8,NA,TRBJ1-5,CASSPQGQPQHF
TRBV6-6,TRBD1,TRBJ1-6,CASVGDRDNSPLHF
TRBV3-1/TRBV3-2,NA,TRBJ1-5,CASSVRGQSLGPQHF
TRBV2,NA,TRBJ2-1,CASSGGSSSYNEQFF
TRBV5-6,NA,TRBJ1-2,CASSLKRTSGYTF
TRBV28,NA,TRBJ1-2,CASSFRQLTYGYTF
TRBV19,TRBD1,TRBJ1-5,CASSIGPGTGNQPQHF
TRBV7-2,NA,TRBJ2-5,CASSYPGGLPDKAQYF
TRBV6-5,TRBD1,TRBJ1-4,CASSYSWTGLSEKLFF
TRBV2,NA,TRBJ1-5,CASSVLGGQPQHF
TRBV5-1,NA,TRBJ1-1,CASSLDGGGAFF
TRBV6-5,TRBD1,TRBJ1-5,CASRANRGHQPQHF
TRBV3-1/TRBV3-2,TRBD1,TRBJ1-4,CASSQDGQGIANEKLFF
TRBV3-1/TRBV3-2,NA,TRBJ2-1,CASSLLGRYNEQFF
TRBV7-9,NA,TRBJ1-1,CASSLTTTNTEAFF
TRBV24-1,TRBD2,TRBJ2-2,CATSDLFVAGAATGELFF
TRBV7-8,NA,TRBJ2-5,CASSLSRVGETQYF
TRBV19,TRBD1,TRBJ2-5,CASSSSGTGKETQYF
TRBV3-1/TRBV3-2,TRBD1,TRBJ1-2,CASSRLGTAANYGYTF
TRBV5-6,NA,TRBJ1-4,CASSVWTEEKLFF
TRBV6-5,TRBD1,TRBJ1-1,CASSYEGTGEAFF
TRBV9,NA,TRBJ1-1,CASSVRGHTEAFF
TRBV30,NA,TRBJ2-1,CAWSVLRSRAPFF
TRBV18,NA,TRBJ2-2,CASSLQRSTGELFF